This entry lists 24 T cell receptor beta chains sequenced from one sample in a study of control samples from healthy donors and cancer patients. Assay: immunoSEQ multiplex PCR; the TCRdb copy retains only in-frame clones and omits some. The table includes approximately 44,000 clones, more than 65% detected once. Sample: formalin-fixed, paraffin-embedded tissue. The receptor set was obtained from a male donor with melanoma.

This chain links TRBV7-9 with TRBJ1-1; D ambiguous. The V and J ends lost 5 bases and 7 bases respectively, with 5 bases between them. The CDR3 is made up of 10 amino acids. CDR1 SEHNR and CDR2 FQNEAQ come from the germline V gene (reference sequence). CDR3 loop: CASSVLEAFF. The CDR3 coding sequence is TGTGCCAGCAGCGTACTTGAAGCTTTCTTT.

This chain joins TRBV10-2 and TRBJ2-7; D is possibly TRBD1 (6 bases). From germline, CDR1 is WSHSY and CDR2 SAAADI. The CDR3 loop spans 14 amino acids. The V end lost 6 bases, the J end lost 3 bases, and 15 bases lay between the germline ends. CDR3 region: CASRNDRRGYEQYF. DNA of the CDR3: TGCGCCAGCAGGAATGACAGGAGAGGCTACGAGCAGTACTTC.

This chain connects TRBV24-1 to TRBJ1-2, with no clear D. CDR3 length equals 13 residues. The V and J ends lost 0 bases and 8 bases respectively, with 9 bases between them. Germline V CDR1 and CDR2: KGHDR, SFDVKD. In DNA form, the CDR3 reads TGTGCCACCAGTGATTTGGGCGGGTTCGGCTACACCTTC. Protein sequence: CATSDLGGFGYTF.

This rearrangement joins TRBV18 to TRBJ1-5; TRBD1 matches 11 bases. Germline CDR1 and CDR2: KGHSH and LQKENI. J gave up 8 bases and V 3 bases, and 9 bases lay outside the gene matches. The CDR3 is made up of 16 amino acids. The CDR3 reads CASSPPGTGGGKPQHF. The CDR3 DNA sequence: TGTGCCAGCTCACCGCCAGGGACAGGGGGAGGCAAGCCCCAGCATTTT. Together with reference TRBV18 and TRBJ1-5, the CDR3 gives the full variable domain: NAGVMQNPRHLVRRRGQEARLRCSPMKGHSHVYWYRQLPEEGLKFMVYLQKENIIDESGMPKERFSAEFPKEGPSILRIQQVVRGDSAAYFCASSPPGTGGGKPQHFGDGTRLSIL.

The rearrangement joins TRBV19 to TRBJ2-1; the D is unclear. Germline V CDR1 and CDR2: LNHDA, SQIVND (reference sequence). V lost 9 bases to trimming and J lost 7 bases, with 13 bases between them. This CDR3 is 12 amino acids long. The CDR3 loop is CASRTGGNEQFF. CDR3 sequence (DNA): TGTGCCAGCCGGACGGGTGGGAATGAGCAGTTCTTC. The full variable domain, with the rest looked up from reference TRBV19 and TRBJ2-1, is DGGITQSPKYLFRKEGQNVTLSCEQNLNHDAMYWYRQDPGQGLRLIYYSQIVNDFQKGDIAEGYSVSREKKESFPLTVTSAQKNPTAFYLCASRTGGNEQFFGPGTRLTVL.

This chain connects TRBV18 to TRBJ2-3; TRBD2 agrees at 12 bases. Germline CDR1 is KGHSH and CDR2 is LQKENI. The CDR3 spans 16 residues. J was trimmed by 6 bases and V by 2 bases; bases with no gene match: 6. The CDR3 sequence: CASSPTLAGGPDTQYF. The CDR3 DNA reads as TGTGCCAGCTCACCAACCCTAGCGGGAGGGCCGGATACGCAGTATTTT.

The table lists this clone with a few counts. The V call is TRBV25-1, the J call TRBJ1-6; no reliable D call. CDR1 MGHDK and CDR2 SYGVNS come from the germline V gene. The V end lost 3 bases, the J end lost 4 bases, and 7 bases lay between the germline ends. The CDR3 contains 14 residues. This CDR3 is CASSDGVYNSPLHF. In DNA form, the CDR3 reads TGTGCCAGCAGTGACGGGGTTTATAATTCACCCCTCCACTTT.

The rearrangement links TRBV4-1 to TRBJ1-1; D is ambiguous. CDR1 and CDR2 from the germline V gene are MGHRA and YSYEKL. V gave up 4 bases and J gave up 1 base, with 13 bases separating them. The length of the CDR3 is 15 residues. DNA for the CDR3: TGCGCCAGCAGCCCCCCCGGAGCAGGGAACACTGAAGCTTTCTTT. Its translation: CASSPPGAGNTEAFF.

The J gene is TRBJ2-7, the V gene TRBV5-1; TRBD2 matches at 12 bases. Germline V gene data show CDR1 as SGHRS and CDR2 as YFSETQ. J was trimmed by 7 bases and V by 1 base; bases with no gene match: 12. The CDR3 runs to 17 residues. DNA of the CDR3: TGCGCCAGCAGCTTGCGCGCTAGCGGGAGGGCTATAAGGGAGCAGTACTTC. This encodes CASSLRASGRAIREQYF.

V usage is TRBV29-1 and J usage is TRBJ2-5; the D gene is possibly TRBD2 (6 bases). The CDR3 length is 14 residues. V was trimmed by 3 bases and J by 2 bases, leaving 13 bases between them. CDR1 is SQVTM and CDR2 is ANQGSEA in the germline V gene. CDR3 sequence (DNA): TGCAGCGTTGACACAGCGGGTACACAAGAGACCCAGTACTTC. It codes for CSVDTAGTQETQYF.

The chain recombines TRBV3-1 (or the pseudogene TRBV3-2) with TRBJ2-3; D is ambiguous. The germline CDR1 and CDR2 sequences are LGHDT and YNNKEL (reference sequence). Trimming removed 4 bases from V and 3 bases from J, with 11 bases in between. The CDR3 is 14 amino acids. The CDR3 DNA follows: TGTGCCAGCAGCCCCGCCCCGCCGACAGATACGCAGTATTTT. This translates into CASSPAPPTDTQYF.

The chain couples TRBV11-3 to TRBJ2-5; the D call may be TRBD1 or TRBD2 (5 bases each). Trimming left V 1 base short and J 6 bases short, with 9 bases between. Per the germline V gene, CDR1 is SGHNT and CDR2 is YENEEA. The length of the CDR3 is 13 residues. The CDR3: CASSLGDAQTQYF. In DNA, the CDR3 is TGTGCCAGCAGCTTAGGGGACGCGCAGACCCAGTACTTC.

The rearrangement links TRBV28 to TRBJ2-1; TRBD2 is a possible D gene (6 bases). Trimming took off 3 bases at V and 3 bases at J, with 12 bases between the two ends. CDR3 length: 15 residues. Looked up from germline, CDR1 is MDHEN and CDR2 is SYDVKM. Written as DNA, the CDR3 is TGTGCCAGCAGTTTGCGTAGCGGAAGCTACAATGAGCAGTTCTTC. Its translation: CASSLRSGSYNEQFF.

This clone appeared a few times. This chain connects TRBV4-1 to TRBJ2-7; the D is unclear. Looked up from germline, CDR1 is MGHRA and CDR2 is YSYEKL. V lost 6 bases and J 3 bases, leaving 12 bases between the germline ends. This CDR3 has 13 residues. CDR3 amino acids: CASRLDQNYEQYF. CDR3 bases: TGCGCCAGCAGACTGGACCAAAACTACGAGCAGTACTTC.

The gene calls are TRBV7-9 and TRBJ1-6; maybe TRBD1 (6 bases). The CDR3 has 14 residues. CDR1 is SEHNR and CDR2 is FQNEAQ in the germline V gene (reference sequence). V was clipped by 5 bases and J by 4 bases, with 9 bases between them. The CDR3 spells CASSPDSYNSPLHF. CDR3 sequence (DNA): TGTGCCAGCAGCCCGGACAGTTATAATTCACCCCTCCACTTT.

This chain links TRBV27 with TRBJ1-3, with a possible D match to TRBD1 (5 bases). Germline V gene lookup returns CDR1 MNHEY and CDR2 SMNVEV (reference sequence). The CDR3 extends over 16 amino acids. Deletions cut 5 bases from V and 0 bases from J, with 14 bases between. This chain's CDR3 is CASSIRRGLSGNTIYF. The DNA for the CDR3 is TGTGCCAGCAGTATCCGACGGGGACTCTCTGGAAACACCATATATTTT.

This clone was detected a few times. V and J are TRBV7-2 and TRBJ2-1; 7 bases map to TRBD2. CDR1 SGHTA and CDR2 FQGNSA come from the germline V gene. The junction had 11 bases not matched to a gene; V was cut back by 1 base and J by 5 bases. The CDR3 extends over 17 amino acids. In DNA, the CDR3 is TGTGCCAGCAGCTTAGTGGGGGGAGGAGCGGGAAACAATGAGCAGTTCTTC. Translating gives CASSLVGGGAGNNEQFF. Supplemented by reference TRBV7-2 and TRBJ2-1, the full variable domain reads GAGVSQSPSNKVTEKGKDVELRCDPISGHTALYWYRQSLGQGLEFLIYFQGNSAPDKSGLPSDRFSAERTGGSVSTLTIQRTQQEDSAVYLCASSLVGGGAGNNEQFFGPGTRLTVL.

This clone is a singleton in its sample. The chain has TRBV10-3 and TRBJ1-5; D gene unclear. The germline V and J ends were trimmed by 4 bases and 4 bases, with 14 bases remaining between them. This CDR3 region has 15 residues. Germline loops: CDR1 ENHRY, CDR2 SYGVKD. CDR3 residues: CAISVSGGGNQPQHF. DNA for the CDR3: TGTGCCATCAGTGTATCGGGAGGTGGGAATCAGCCCCAGCATTTT.

V and J are TRBV9 and TRBJ2-3; 11 positions agree with TRBD2. Germline V gives CDR1 SGDLS, CDR2 YYNGEE. V lost 0 bases, J lost 6 bases, and 3 bases stayed unmatched. This CDR3 comprises 15 residues. Here the CDR3 DNA reads TGTGCCAGCAGCGTAGAACTAGCGGGAGCCGATACGCAGTATTTT. Protein sequence: CASSVELAGADTQYF.

This sequence joins TRBV28 and TRBJ1-5; no reliable D call. CDR1 MDHEN and CDR2 SYDVKM come from the germline V gene. The ends were cut back, 3 bases at V and 3 bases at J, with 3 bases in the middle. The CDR3 is 12 residues long. CDR3 bases: TGTGCCAGCAGTTTGGCCAATCAGCCCCAGCATTTT. It specifies CASSLANQPQHF.

The chain recombines TRBV11-2 with TRBJ2-2, with D unclear. Looked up from germline, CDR1 is SGHAT and CDR2 is FQNNGV. The CDR3 contains 15 residues. The V end lost 1 base, the J end lost 1 base, and 7 bases lay between the germline ends. The DNA for the CDR3 is TGTGCCAGCAGCTTAGGGGCAGGGAACACCGGGGAGCTGTTTTTT. This translates into CASSLGAGNTGELFF.

The chain recombines TRBV13 with TRBJ1-1, with D hard to call. The germline V and J ends were trimmed by 3 bases and 1 base, with 15 bases remaining between them. Germline V gene sequence: CDR1 PRHDT, CDR2 FYEKMQ (reference sequence). CDR3 size: 16 residues. CDR3 DNA sequence: TGTGCCAGCAGCTTCGGGTTGGGCATCTCGAACACTGAAGCTTTCTTT. Translating it yields CASSFGLGISNTEAFF.

The chain uses TRBV7-8 and TRBJ1-6; no clear D gene. CDR1 is SGHVS and CDR2 is FQNEAQ in the germline V gene. CDR3 length: 13 amino acids. The V end lost 6 bases, the J end lost 7 bases, and 10 bases lay between the germline ends. The CDR3: CASRPTENSPLHF. The CDR3 DNA is TGTGCCAGCAGGCCTACGGAAAATTCACCCCTCCACTTT. The variable domain in full, with the rest retrieved from reference TRBV7-8 and TRBJ1-6, is GAGVSQSPRYKVAKRGQDVALRCDPISGHVSLFWYQQALGQGPEFLTYFQNEAQLDKSGLPSDRFFAERPEGSVSTLKIQRTQQEDSAVYLCASRPTENSPLHFGNGTRLTVT.

The chain employs TRBV7-9 and TRBJ1-1, with D perhaps TRBD1 (5 bases). V lost 2 bases and J 0 bases, leaving 13 bases between the germline ends. Germline CDR1 reads SEHNR; CDR2 reads FQNEAQ (reference sequence). The CDR3 is 16 residues long. The CDR3 nucleotides are TGTGCCAGCAGCTTAAATCAGGGATTAATGAACACTGAAGCTTTCTTT. Translating it yields CASSLNQGLMNTEAFF.